This T cell receptor (beta chain) is drawn from a study of PD-1 blockade in classical Hodgkin lymphoma. Study results and caveats: Patients who responded completely had about the same baseline diversity as newly diagnosed patients. Healthy donors were reported to have higher baseline TCR diversity than newly diagnosed patients. TCR diversity rose significantly by C4D1 in CD4+ but not CD8+ cells.

Time point here: cycle 4 day 1 (C4D1), after five to seven weeks of nivolumab. Following autologous stem cell transplantation, relapse occurred in every patient, and exposure to brentuximab vedotin varied. Thawed PBMCs underwent magnetic negative selection to yield purified CD4+ T cells. A note on this clone: Its antigen is currently unknown.

Sequencing used immunoSEQ multiplex PCR; TCRdb keeps in-frame clones, though not all of them. Of 9,000 to 13,000 clones listed, 60% to 80% are singletons. The length of the CDR3 is 15 residues. After removal of 8 bases from V and 1 base from J, the junction contained 10 bases not matched to a gene. Germline CDR1 MNHNS, CDR2 SASEGT. The clonotype was recovered from a human donor with classical Hodgkin lymphoma. The sequencing used CD4+ T cells from blood, collected before the fourth cycle of nivolumab. The V and J genes are TRBV6-1 and TRBJ1-1; TRBD1 matches at 7 bases. CDR3 nucleotides: TGTGCCAGCTCTGGCCGGACAGGAGGGAACACTGAAGCTTTCTTT. Translating gives CASSGRTGGNTEAFF.